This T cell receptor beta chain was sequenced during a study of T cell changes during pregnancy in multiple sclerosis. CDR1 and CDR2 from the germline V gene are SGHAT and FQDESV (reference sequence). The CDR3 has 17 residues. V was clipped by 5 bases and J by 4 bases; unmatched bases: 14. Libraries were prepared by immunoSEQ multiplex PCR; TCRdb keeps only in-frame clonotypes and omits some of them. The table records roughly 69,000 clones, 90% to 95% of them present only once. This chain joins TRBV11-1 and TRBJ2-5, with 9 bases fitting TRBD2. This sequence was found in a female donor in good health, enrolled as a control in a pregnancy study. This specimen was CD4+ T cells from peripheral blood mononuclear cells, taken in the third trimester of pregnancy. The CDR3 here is CASSRRPRGGAGETQYF. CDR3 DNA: TGTGCCAGCAGCCGACGCCCCCGCGGGGGGGCAGGAGAGACCCAGTACTTC.